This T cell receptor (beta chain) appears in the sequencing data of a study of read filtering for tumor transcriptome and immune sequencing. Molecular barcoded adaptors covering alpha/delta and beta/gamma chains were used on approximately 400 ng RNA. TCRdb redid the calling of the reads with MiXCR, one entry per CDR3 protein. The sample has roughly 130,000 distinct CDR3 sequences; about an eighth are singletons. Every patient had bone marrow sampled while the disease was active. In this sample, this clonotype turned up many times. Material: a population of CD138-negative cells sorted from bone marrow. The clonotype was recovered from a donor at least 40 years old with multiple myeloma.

The CDR3: CASSNLWGPTPQAFF. CDR3 sequence (DNA): TGTGCCAGCAGTAACTTATGGGGCCCTACCCCTCAAGCTTTCTTT. The V gene is TRBV27, the J gene TRBJ1-1, with TRBD1 as a possible D gene (5 bases). V dropped 5 bases and J dropped 9 bases, with 22 bases sitting between them. The CDR3 covers 15 residues. Germline lookup yields CDR1 MNHEY and CDR2 SMNVEV (reference sequence).